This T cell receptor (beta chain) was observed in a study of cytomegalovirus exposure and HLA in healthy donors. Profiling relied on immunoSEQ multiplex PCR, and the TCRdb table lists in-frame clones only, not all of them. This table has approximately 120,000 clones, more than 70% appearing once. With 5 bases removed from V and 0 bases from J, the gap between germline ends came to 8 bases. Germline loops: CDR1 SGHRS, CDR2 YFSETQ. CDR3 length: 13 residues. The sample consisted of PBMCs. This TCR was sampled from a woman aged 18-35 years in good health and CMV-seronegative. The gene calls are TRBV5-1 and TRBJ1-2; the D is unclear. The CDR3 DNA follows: TGCGCCAGCAGAGAAACAACTAACTATGGCTACACCTTC. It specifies CASRETTNYGYTF.